The T cell receptor beta chain described here comes from a study of blood T cell repertoires in COVID-19. Looking at the study overall: The study drew acute and convalescent COVID-19 samples from the United States, Italy and Spain. From T cells, B-cell-depleted T cells, or PBMCs came the material, which was cDNA or gDNA.

In the source study's methods: Amplifying reference gene primers gave estimates of nucleated cell counts. Profiled with immunoSEQ multiplex PCR; TCRdb holds only in-frame clones, not every one. For V, J and clone size, that table is used; D and trimming come from the DNA. The table includes 120,000 or so clones, about 80% detected once. V was pared by 3 bases and J by 5 bases, with 16 bases between. Germline V lookup: CDR1 DFQATT, CDR2 SNEGSKA (reference sequence). The CDR3 loop spans 14 amino acids. The V gene is TRBV20-1, the J gene TRBJ1-2; perhaps TRBD1 as D (6 bases). The source material was peripheral blood. This receptor was identified in a woman of 80 years or more with acute or convalescent COVID-19. The CDR3 protein is CSASSDRDRYGYTF. DNA for the CDR3: TGCAGTGCTAGTTCGGACAGAGACCGTTATGGCTACACCTTC.